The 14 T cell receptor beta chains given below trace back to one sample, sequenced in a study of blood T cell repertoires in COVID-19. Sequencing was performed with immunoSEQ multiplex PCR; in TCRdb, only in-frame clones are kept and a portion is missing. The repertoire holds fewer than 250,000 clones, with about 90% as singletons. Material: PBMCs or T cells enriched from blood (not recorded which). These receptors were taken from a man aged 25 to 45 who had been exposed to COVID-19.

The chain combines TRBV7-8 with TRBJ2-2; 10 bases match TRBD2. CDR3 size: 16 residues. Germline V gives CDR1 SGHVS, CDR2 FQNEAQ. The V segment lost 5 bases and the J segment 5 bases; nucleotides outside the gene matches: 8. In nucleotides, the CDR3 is TGTGCCAGCAGCCGAGGACTAGCGGAAGGAACCGGGGAGCTGTTTTTT. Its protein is CASSRGLAEGTGELFF.

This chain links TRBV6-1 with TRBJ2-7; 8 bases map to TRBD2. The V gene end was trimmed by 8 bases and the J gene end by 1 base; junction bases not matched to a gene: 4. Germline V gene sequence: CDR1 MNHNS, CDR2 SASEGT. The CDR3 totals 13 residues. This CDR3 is CASSAGASYEQYF. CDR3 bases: TGTGCCAGCTCAGCGGGAGCTTCCTACGAGCAGTACTTC.

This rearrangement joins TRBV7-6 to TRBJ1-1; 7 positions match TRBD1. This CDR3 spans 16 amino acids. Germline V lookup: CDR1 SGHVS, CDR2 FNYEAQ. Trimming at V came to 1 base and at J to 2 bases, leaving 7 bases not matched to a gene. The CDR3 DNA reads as TGTGCCAGCAGCTTAGTTATGGCAGGGGGTAACACTGAAGCTTTCTTT. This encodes CASSLVMAGGNTEAFF.

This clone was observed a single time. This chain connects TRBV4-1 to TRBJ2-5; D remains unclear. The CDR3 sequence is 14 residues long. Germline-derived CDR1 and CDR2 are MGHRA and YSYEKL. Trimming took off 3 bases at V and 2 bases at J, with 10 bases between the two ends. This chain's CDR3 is CASSQRHTQETQYF. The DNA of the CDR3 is TGCGCCAGCAGCCAGCGGCACACACAAGAGACCCAGTACTTC.

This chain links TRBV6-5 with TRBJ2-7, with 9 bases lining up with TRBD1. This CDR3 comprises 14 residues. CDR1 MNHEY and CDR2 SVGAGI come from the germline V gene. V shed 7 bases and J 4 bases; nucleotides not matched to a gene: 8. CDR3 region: CASTQDRGNYEQYF. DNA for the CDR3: TGTGCCAGCACCCAGGACAGGGGAAATTACGAGCAGTACTTC.

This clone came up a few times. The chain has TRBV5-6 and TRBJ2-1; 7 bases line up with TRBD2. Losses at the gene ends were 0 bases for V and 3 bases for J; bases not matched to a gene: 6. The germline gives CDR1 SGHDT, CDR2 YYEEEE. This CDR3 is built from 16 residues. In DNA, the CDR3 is TGTGCCAGCAGCTTGGAACGCGGGGGTGACTACAATGAGCAGTTCTTC. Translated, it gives CASSLERGGDYNEQFF.

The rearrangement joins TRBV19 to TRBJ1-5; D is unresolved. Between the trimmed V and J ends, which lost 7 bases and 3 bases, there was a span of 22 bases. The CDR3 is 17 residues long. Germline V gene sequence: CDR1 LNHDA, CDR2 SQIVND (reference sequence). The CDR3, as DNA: TGTGCCAGTACCCCACTAGTGGCAGAGATCATCAATCAGCCCCAGCATTTT. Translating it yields CASTPLVAEIINQPQHF.

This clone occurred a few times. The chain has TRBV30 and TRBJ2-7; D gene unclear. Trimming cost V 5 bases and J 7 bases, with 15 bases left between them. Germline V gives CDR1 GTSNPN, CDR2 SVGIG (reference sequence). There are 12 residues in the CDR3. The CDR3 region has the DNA TGTGCCTGGGGTGGAAGAGGAGAGGAGCAGTACTTC. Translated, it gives CAWGGRGEEQYF.

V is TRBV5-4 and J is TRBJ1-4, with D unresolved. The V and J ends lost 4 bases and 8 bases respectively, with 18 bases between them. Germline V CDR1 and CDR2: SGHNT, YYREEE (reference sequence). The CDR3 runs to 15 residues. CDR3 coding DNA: TGTGCCAGCAGCCAATTCTACGGTGCGAAGGAAAAACTGTTTTTT. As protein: CASSQFYGAKEKLFF.

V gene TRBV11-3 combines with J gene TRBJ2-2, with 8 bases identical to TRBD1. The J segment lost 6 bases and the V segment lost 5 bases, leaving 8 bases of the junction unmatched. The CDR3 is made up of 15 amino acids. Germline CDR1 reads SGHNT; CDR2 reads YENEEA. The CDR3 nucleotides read TGTGCCAGCAGCGGACAGGGAACGTCGGCCGGGGAGCTGTTTTTT. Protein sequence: CASSGQGTSAGELFF.

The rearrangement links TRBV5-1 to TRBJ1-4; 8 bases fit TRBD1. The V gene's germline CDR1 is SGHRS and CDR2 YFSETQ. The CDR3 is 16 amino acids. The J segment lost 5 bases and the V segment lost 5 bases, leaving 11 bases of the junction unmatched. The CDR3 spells CASRTQGGGQNEKLFF. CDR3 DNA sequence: TGCGCCAGCAGAACACAGGGGGGAGGCCAAAATGAAAAACTGTTTTTT.

Written as DNA, the CDR3 is TGTGCAAGTCGCTCCCACCGGGACAGGGGGCGGGCAGATACGCAGTATTTT. This codes for CASRSHRDRGRADTQYF. The chain combines TRBV12-2 with TRBJ2-3; no DNA check was done on the table's D call, TRBD1. TRBV12-2 is deemed a pseudogene. This CDR3 is 17 amino acids long.

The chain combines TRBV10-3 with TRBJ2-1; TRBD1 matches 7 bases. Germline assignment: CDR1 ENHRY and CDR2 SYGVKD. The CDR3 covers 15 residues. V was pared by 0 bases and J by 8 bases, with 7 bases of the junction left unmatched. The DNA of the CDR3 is TGTGCCATCAGTGAGTCGGACAGGCCCTTGGATGAGCAGTTCTTC. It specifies CAISESDRPLDEQFF.

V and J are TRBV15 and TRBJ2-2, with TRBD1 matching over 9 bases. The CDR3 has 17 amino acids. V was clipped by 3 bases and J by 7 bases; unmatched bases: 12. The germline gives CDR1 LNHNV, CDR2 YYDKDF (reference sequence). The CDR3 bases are TGTGCCACCAGCAGTGAGGTTGGACAGGGGATCAGCGGGGAGCTGTTTTTT. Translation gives CATSSEVGQGISGELFF.